The next 31 T cell receptor beta chains were all read from a single sample in a study of early T cells in non-severe SARS-CoV-2 infection. TCRdb called the 5' RACE reads again in MiXCR, with one record for every CDR3 protein. The sample includes some 62,000 distinct CDR3 sequences, about 9.3% of them seen just once. The source material was whole blood. These TCRs come from an adult who was a healthcare worker with PCR-confirmed SARS-CoV-2 infection or an uninfected control (not recorded which).

In this sample, this clonotype turned up many times. V gene TRBV5-8 combines with J gene TRBJ1-1; D unclear. V shed 4 bases and J shed 1 base, with 11 bases lying between them. The germline gives CDR1 SGHTS, CDR2 YDEGEE. The CDR3 sequence is 14 residues long. CDR3 protein: CASSRKTQNTEAFF. DNA of the CDR3: TGTGCCAGCAGCCGGAAAACACAGAACACTGAAGCTTTCTTT.

This clonotype was counted a few times. V and J are TRBV7-9 and TRBJ2-3; a weak D match, TRBD2 (6 bases). Trimming took off 5 bases at V and 0 bases at J, with 12 bases between the two ends. CDR1 is SEHNR and CDR2 is FQNEAQ in the germline V gene (reference sequence). The CDR3 is 15 amino acids. This chain's CDR3 is CASSPPGLSTDTQYF. The CDR3 coding sequence is TGTGCCAGCAGCCCCCCGGGACTGAGCACAGATACGCAGTATTTT.

This clonotype was recorded once. The rearrangement uses TRBV6-2 or TRBV6-3 and TRBJ2-7, with D tentatively TRBD2 (7 bases). The length of the CDR3 is 12 residues. V gave up 10 bases and J gave up 3 bases, with 13 bases separating them. CDR1 is MNHEY and CDR2 is SVGEGT in the germline V gene. CDR3 residues: CATWEGVYEQYV. The DNA of the CDR3 is TGTGCCACCTGGGAGGGGGTCTACGAGCAGTACGTC.

The V gene is TRBV4-1, the J gene TRBJ1-6, with D unclear. Germline V gene lookup returns CDR1 MGHRA and CDR2 YSYEKL. V lost 4 bases and J lost 6, with 7 bases in between. The CDR3 sequence is 13 residues long. The CDR3 loop is CASSPTINSPLHF. CDR3 in DNA: TGCGCCAGCAGCCCCACAATTAATTCACCCCTCCACTTT.

This chain connects TRBV21-1 to TRBJ2-7; the table names TRBD1, a call not compared with the DNA. TRBV21-1 has pseudogene status. The CDR3 consists of 17 residues. The CDR3 DNA sequence: TGTGCCAGCAGCAAAGCTGAATATACAGGGAAAGCTGGCGAGCAGTACGTC. Residues: CASSKAEYTGKAGEQYV.

CDR3 in DNA: TGTGCCAGCAGCCCAGGTGAACAGTATGGAAACACCATATATTTT. Amino acids: CASSPGEQYGNTIYF. J is TRBJ1-3 and V is TRBV11-2; D unclear. V lost 5 bases and J 3 bases, leaving 14 bases between the germline ends. CDR1 is SGHAT, CDR2 FQNNGV, per germline. The CDR3 length is 15 residues.

This clonotype was picked up a small number of times. The genes are TRBV10-3 and TRBJ2-1; 8 bases are a match to TRBD2. V dropped 2 bases and J dropped 7; count of bases not matched to a gene: 4. From germline, CDR1 is ENHRY and CDR2 SYGVKD. CDR3 length: 14 residues. This chain's CDR3 is CAISEHAGGNEQFF. DNA of the CDR3: TGTGCCATCAGTGAGCACGCGGGGGGAAATGAGCAGTTCTTC.

This clonotype came up a few times. The J gene is TRBJ1-2, the V gene TRBV28; TRBD1 matches at 7 bases. After removal of 10 bases from V and 6 bases from J, the junction contained 11 bases not matched to a gene. Germline CDR1 is MDHEN and CDR2 is SYDVKM. This CDR3 is built from 13 residues. The CDR3 protein is CATKTGKIDGYTF. Written as DNA, the CDR3 is TGTGCCACCAAGACAGGGAAAATCGATGGCTACACCTTC.

There are many counts of this clonotype. This sequence joins TRBV6-1 and TRBJ2-3, with a tentative D call TRBD1 (6 bases). The CDR3 consists of 12 residues. Germline V gene data show CDR1 as MNHNS and CDR2 as SASEGT. Trimming left V 8 bases short and J 6 bases short, with 12 bases between. The CDR3 nucleotides are TGTGCCAGCGGACAGTTGCGGGATACGCAGTATTTT. This codes for CASGQLRDTQYF.

The chain couples TRBV12-3 or TRBV12-4 to TRBJ1-1, with unresolved D. Between the trimmed V and J ends, which lost 9 bases and 0 bases, there was a span of 11 bases. The CDR3 loop spans 13 amino acids. CDR3 DNA sequence: TGTGCCAGTAAAAAACAAATGAACACTGAAGCTTTCTTT. Protein: CASKKQMNTEAFF.

V and J are TRBV11-3 and TRBJ2-1, with unresolved D. The CDR3 extends over 15 amino acids. V lost 8 bases and J 6 bases, leaving 20 bases between the germline ends. CDR1 is SGHNT, CDR2 YENEEA, per germline. The CDR3 reads CASAPGDLLFNEQFF. In DNA form, the CDR3 reads TGTGCCAGCGCTCCCGGTGACCTTCTTTTCAATGAGCAGTTCTTC. Complete variable domain (other parts from reference TRBV11-3 and TRBJ2-1): EAGVVQSPRYKIIEKKQPVAFWCNPISGHNTLYWYLQNLGQGPELLIRYENEEAVDDSQLPKDRFSAERLKGVDSTLKIQPAELGDSAVYLCASAPGDLLFNEQFFGPGTRLTVL.

This clonotype was counted many times. The chain links TRBV6-1 to TRBJ2-7, with 10 bases fitting TRBD1. V was clipped by 8 bases and J by 3 bases; unmatched bases: 10. The CDR3 spans 15 residues. Germline CDR1 is MNHNS and CDR2 is SASEGT. This CDR3 is CASLTRDRGRYEQYV. For the CDR3, the DNA is TGTGCCAGCTTAACCAGGGACAGGGGTCGCTACGAGCAGTACGTC.

The genes are TRBV19 and TRBJ2-2; D gene unclear. Germline V gene sequence: CDR1 LNHDA, CDR2 SQIVND (reference sequence). The ends were cut back, 3 bases at V and 7 bases at J, with 12 bases in the middle. The CDR3 is 14 residues long. The CDR3 spells CASSIPVRHGELFF. The CDR3 DNA follows: TGTGCCAGTAGTATTCCAGTTCGACACGGGGAGCTGTTTTTT. The whole variable domain, filled in from reference TRBV19 and TRBJ2-2, reads DGGITQSPKYLFRKEGQNVTLSCEQNLNHDAMYWYRQDPGQGLRLIYYSQIVNDFQKGDIAEGYSVSREKKESFPLTVTSAQKNPTAFYLCASSIPVRHGELFFGEGSRLTVL.

The V call is TRBV12-5, the J call TRBJ2-5, with 8 bases lining up with TRBD2. CDR1 and CDR2 from the germline V gene are LGHNT and FRNRAP. V lost 6 bases, J lost 5 bases, and 11 bases stayed unmatched. This CDR3 contains 15 residues. The DNA for the CDR3 is TGTGCTAGTGGCAACCTCGGGGGGGCGAGGGAGACCCAGTACTTC. This sequence encodes CASGNLGGARETQYF.

This chain uses TRBV7-8 with TRBJ1-5; 8 bases match TRBD1. V shed 3 bases and J 10 bases; nucleotides not matched to a gene: 5. CDR3 length equals 13 residues. Germline V lookup: CDR1 SGHVS, CDR2 FQNEAQ. CDR3 sequence: CASSFGQGNPQHF. The CDR3 DNA reads TGTGCCAGCAGCTTCGGACAGGGCAACCCCCAGCATTTT.

This rearrangement joins TRBV12-3 or TRBV12-4 to TRBJ1-5; 9 positions match TRBD1. This CDR3 comprises 16 residues. V trimming: 6 bases; J trimming: 0 bases; junction bases outside the gene matches: 6. CDR3 protein: CASRLGQGHSNQPQHF. DNA for the CDR3: TGTGCCAGCAGGTTGGGACAGGGACATAGCAATCAGCCCCAGCATTTT.

A remark on this clonotype: The germline gene is not matched at one end of the junction; a read error may be the cause. The chain couples TRBV5-1 to TRBJ1-2; 7 bases map to TRBD1. The CDR3 totals 12 residues. Looked up from germline, CDR1 is SGHRS and CDR2 is YFSETQ. The DNA of the CDR3 is TGCGCCAACAGCTTCACAGGGGCTGACTACACCTTC. Its protein is CANSFTGADYTF.

This clonotype was observed a handful of times. The gene calls are TRBV19 and TRBJ1-1; TRBD1 might be the D (5 bases). This CDR3 has 16 residues. Deletions cut 6 bases from V and 0 bases from J, with 17 bases between. The germline V gene has CDR1 LNHDA and CDR2 SQIVND (reference sequence). CDR3 bases: TGTGCCAGTAGCTACAGGATAGAACGCATGAACACTGAAGCTTTCTTT. This sequence encodes CASSYRIERMNTEAFF.

This clonotype was seen a handful of times. This sequence joins TRBV12-3 or TRBV12-4 and TRBJ1-1; no reliable D call. V was pared by 3 bases and J by 1 base, with 12 bases between. The length of the CDR3 is 15 residues. The CDR3 DNA sequence: TGTGCCAGCAGTTTTAAGGGCGCGGGGAACACTGAAGCTTTCTTT. Translation gives CASSFKGAGNTEAFF.

This clonotype was recorded many times. V usage is TRBV5-1 and J usage is TRBJ2-1; 10 bases match TRBD2. Trimming took 6 bases from V and 3 from J; bases not matched to a gene: 15. Germline assignment: CDR1 SGHRS and CDR2 YFSETQ. CDR3 length: 18 amino acids. The CDR3 sequence is CASTRSISGGTFYNEQFF. CDR3 nucleotide sequence: TGCGCCAGCACCCGGAGTATTAGCGGGGGGACCTTCTACAATGAGCAGTTCTTC.

This clonotype was observed at least ten times. The V call is TRBV28, the J call TRBJ2-7, with D maybe TRBD2 (6 bases). The germline V gene has CDR1 MDHEN and CDR2 SYDVKM. Trimming took off 5 bases at V and 1 base at J, with 15 bases between the two ends. The CDR3 runs to 15 residues. The CDR3 coding sequence is TGTGCCAGCAGTCGGATAGGGGACTCTTCCTACGAGCAGTACGTC. Translated, it gives CASSRIGDSSYEQYV.

This clonotype was seen repeatedly, ten times or more. V and J are TRBV28 and TRBJ1-4, with TRBD1 identical over 8 bases. The V gene end was trimmed by 7 bases and the J gene end by 2 bases; junction bases not matched to a gene: 3. This CDR3 has 14 amino acids. Germline V gene lookup returns CDR1 MDHEN and CDR2 SYDVKM. This chain's CDR3 is CASTSGGTNEKLFF. CDR3 nucleotides: TGTGCCAGCACGTCAGGGGGCACTAATGAAAAACTGTTTTTT. The whole variable domain, remainder taken from reference TRBV28 and TRBJ1-4, is DVKVTQSSRYLVKRTGEKVFLECVQDMDHENMFWYRQDPGLGLRLIYFSYDVKMKEKGDIPEGYSVSREKKERFSLILESASTNQTSMYLCASTSGGTNEKLFFGSGTQLSVL.

In this sample, this clonotype turned up a few times. The J gene is TRBJ2-7, the V gene TRBV28; TRBD1 agrees at 7 bases. The CDR3 runs 14 residues. The germline gives CDR1 MDHEN, CDR2 SYDVKM. J gave up 2 bases and V 4 bases, and 5 bases lay outside the gene matches. CDR3 loop: CASSSTGLPYEQYV. DNA for the CDR3: TGTGCCAGCAGTTCGACAGGGCTACCCTACGAGCAGTACGTC.

In its sample, this clonotype was seen a few times. The chain recombines TRBV18 with TRBJ1-6, with 8 bases fitting TRBD1. With V trimmed by 0 bases and J by 8 bases, 6 bases remained unmatched. The length of the CDR3 is 16 residues. Germline assignment: CDR1 KGHSH and CDR2 LQKENI. CDR3 bases: TGTGCCAGCTCACCACCAGGACAGGGTAATGATTCACCCCTCCACTTT. Translation gives CASSPPGQGNDSPLHF.

This clonotype was recorded a few times. This chain links TRBV7-3 with TRBJ2-5; D perhaps matches TRBD1 (5 bases). Looked up from germline, CDR1 is SGHTA and CDR2 is FQGTGA. This CDR3 region has 16 residues. Trimming shortened V by 1 base and J by 2 bases, and 14 bases separated the two germline ends. CDR3 region: CASSLKGPISQETQYF. CDR3 coding DNA: TGTGCCAGCAGCTTAAAGGGGCCAATCAGTCAAGAGACCCAGTACTTC. The complete variable domain, with remaining parts taken from reference TRBV7-3 and TRBJ2-5, reads GAGVSQTPSNKVTEKGKYVELRCDPISGHTALYWYRQSLGQGPEFLIYFQGTGAADDSGLPNDRFFAVRPEGSVSTLKIQRTERGDSAVYLCASSLKGPISQETQYFGPGTRLLVL.

This clonotype was counted at least ten times. This chain connects TRBV7-2 to TRBJ1-1, with D possibly matching TRBD1 (6 bases). The V end was cut by 0 bases, the J end by 3 bases, with 8 bases between. Germline V gene data show CDR1 as SGHTA and CDR2 as FQGNSA. This CDR3 is built from 14 residues. The CDR3 DNA follows: TGTGCCAGCAGCTTAGCTTACAGGGACACTGAAGCTTTCTTT. Protein sequence: CASSLAYRDTEAFF.

V is TRBV10-3 and J is TRBJ1-1; 11 positions agree with TRBD1. CDR3 length equals 14 residues. The germline V gene has CDR1 ENHRY and CDR2 SYGVKD. J lost 3 bases, V lost 6 bases, and 3 bases had no gene match. The CDR3 loop reads CAIRPGQGDTEAFF. The CDR3 DNA is TGTGCCATCAGACCGGGACAGGGGGACACTGAAGCTTTCTTT.

The chain recombines TRBV18 with TRBJ2-1, with D perhaps matching TRBD2 (6 bases). The CDR3 contains 19 residues. Germline CDR1 and CDR2: KGHSH and LQKENI. The V and J ends lost 1 base and 4 bases respectively, with 23 bases between them. The CDR3 coding sequence is TGTGCCAGCTCACCACTCGTATTGGCGGGGAATCAAGGGTACAATGAGCAGTTCTTC. This translates into CASSPLVLAGNQGYNEQFF.

J is TRBJ2-3 and V is TRBV6-6, with no clear D. This CDR3 has 13 residues. Germline lookup yields CDR1 MNHNY and CDR2 SVGAGI (reference sequence). V was clipped by 7 bases and J by 9 bases, with 17 bases between them. CDR3 amino acids: CASTTMDGLTQYF. Here the CDR3 DNA reads TGTGCCAGCACTACTATGGACGGATTGACGCAGTATTTT.

The V and J genes are TRBV27 and TRBJ1-4, with 8 bases identical to TRBD1. Trimming at V came to 5 bases and at J to 8 bases, leaving 16 bases not matched to a gene. The CDR3 loop spans 17 amino acids. Germline V gene lookup returns CDR1 MNHEY and CDR2 SMNVEV (reference sequence). The CDR3 protein is CASSANSRGRLGEKLFF. The CDR3 DNA is TGTGCCAGCAGTGCCAATTCCAGGGGGCGCCTGGGGGAAAAACTGTTTTTT.

This clonotype came up a few times. This chain uses TRBV12-3 or TRBV12-4 with TRBJ2-3; 11 nucleotides align to TRBD2. J was trimmed by 7 bases and V by 6 bases; bases with no gene match: 9. The CDR3 has 15 residues. CDR3 protein: CASRKPGLAAHTQYF. For the CDR3, the DNA is TGTGCCAGCAGGAAACCGGGACTAGCGGCGCATACGCAGTATTTT.